This T cell receptor (beta chain) was sequenced during a study of radiotherapy plus CTLA-4 blockade in lung cancer. Sequenced by immunoSEQ multiplex PCR; TCRdb stores in-frame clones only, minus some. The data show 95,000 to 150,000 clones, just under 90% seen once. The V end was cut by 4 bases, the J end by 3 bases, with 11 bases between. Per germline, CDR1 SGHDT and CDR2 YYEEEE. The CDR3 length is 13 residues. This clonotype was sampled from a human donor with non-small cell lung cancer that progressed on radiotherapy plus ipilimumab. Sequences were derived from peripheral blood, sampled from a patient treated with radiotherapy plus ipilimumab. The rearrangement uses TRBV5-6 and TRBJ2-7; tentatively, D is TRBD1 (6 bases). DNA for the CDR3: TGTGCCAGCAGCGAGCAGGGGAGCTACGAGCAGTACTTC. Its protein is CASSEQGSYEQYF.